This TCR beta chain emerged from a study of human T cells and chemical hapten exposure. Study conclusions and caveats: Those TCRs sitting above 1 in 1000 frequency stayed the same with DPC sensitization.

This clonotype was counted a few times. As yet, its antigen is unknown. Time point reported: healthy volunteer bleed at 6 weeks. Unseparated into fractions, whole blood served as the source from which total RNA was extracted. TCRdb called the RACE reads again in MiXCR, with one record for every CDR3 protein. The sample has tens of thousands of distinct CDR3 sequences, roughly 5.5% seen once. Specimen: whole blood. This receptor was identified in a human donor in good health. Some clones in this sample may be carry-over from other donors' samples.

In DNA form, the CDR3 reads TGTGCCAGCAAGCTCCCAGGGTTCACTGAAGCTTTCTTT. This codes for CASKLPGFTEAFF. The V gene is TRBV6-2 or TRBV6-3, the J gene TRBJ1-1; D is perhaps TRBD1 (5 bases). This CDR3 is built from 13 residues. Germline V CDR1 and CDR2: MNHEY, SVGEGT. V lost 7 bases to trimming and J lost 4 bases, with 13 bases between them.